The present TCR beta chain was sequenced within a study of blood T cell repertoires in COVID-19. About the study: Acute and convalescent COVID-19 samples came from the United States, Italy and Spain.

The germline V gene has CDR1 SGHRS and CDR2 YFSETQ. V was pared by 0 bases and J by 7 bases, with 6 bases of the junction left unmatched. This CDR3 is 15 amino acids long. Cohort placement rested on clinical history that participants reported themselves. Recovery among Cohort 3 donors was established by two negative PCRs, clearance, or symptom resolution. The authors' processing: Scientists estimated how many nucleated cells there were by amplifying reference gene primers. Assay: immunoSEQ multiplex PCR; the TCRdb copy retains only in-frame clones and omits some. D and trimming come from the DNA, and the V and J calls and clone size come from that table. The data contain over 200,000 clones, approximately 80% of them seen just once; the ten biggest clones take up about 1.8%.

The TCR was taken from a man in his 60s who had recovered from COVID-19. Material: PBMCs or T cells enriched from blood (not recorded which). This chain joins TRBV5-1 and TRBJ2-2; 7 nucleotides line up with TRBD1. The CDR3 is CASSLDQTGVGELFF. In DNA, the CDR3 is TGCGCCAGCAGCTTGGACCAAACAGGGGTCGGGGAGCTGTTTTTT.